This T cell receptor (beta chain) was sequenced during a study of shared T cell receptors in the human thymus. Per germline, CDR1 LNHDA and CDR2 SQIVND (reference sequence). With 4 bases clipped from V and 3 bases from J, the junction kept 8 bases outside the gene matches. This CDR3 comprises 15 residues. Clones were sequenced by immunoSEQ multiplex PCR, and TCRdb holds only the in-frame ones, with some missing. Of just under 550,000 clones detected, around three quarters appear once; the ten largest clones hold more than 0.01%. The sample also formed part of further work on human thymus T cells. That work states: Having corrective surgery for congenital heart defects, healthy Finnish infants were the ones who donated. Obtained as resections during corrective heart surgery, the thymus tissue was then studied. Across thymic and blood repertoires, the usage of V and J genes appeared to be biased. Thymic TCR repertoires of unrelated people reportedly overlapped highly.

Sequenced input: thymocytes. The chain uses TRBV19 and TRBJ1-1, with TRBD1 matching over 7 bases. The TCR was taken from a boy in the first two years of life with a congenital heart defect. CDR3 nucleotide sequence: TGTGCCAGTAGTACCACGACAGGGCGGGACACTGAAGCTTTCTTT. It encodes CASSTTTGRDTEAFF.